This TCR beta chain was documented in a study of T-cell reconstitution after alpha-beta-depleted transplantation in children. Unique molecular identifiers were built into the TCRbeta library. MiXCR, run by TCRdb on the PCR reads, gives a single entry per CDR3 protein. The sample yields 600,000 to 700,000 distinct CDR3 sequences, 15% to 20% seen once. Trimming removed 7 bases from V and 7 bases from J; junction bases left unmatched: 7. Germline V gives CDR1 SGHVS, CDR2 FQNEAQ. CDR3 length: 13 amino acids. The TCR originated in a human donor who donated a stem cell graft to a child with acute myeloid leukemia. Source: PBMCs from the stem cell graft donor, taken from the stem cell graft. The chain employs TRBV7-8 and TRBJ1-5; the match to TRBD1 covers 7 bases. The CDR3 region is CASKSGGGQPQHF. CDR3 nucleotides: TGTGCCAGCAAATCAGGGGGTGGGCAGCCCCAGCATTTT.